This T cell receptor (beta chain) was identified in a study of regulatory T cells in long-lasting Graves disease. This CDR3 is built from 16 residues. V was trimmed by 4 bases and J by 3 bases, leaving 19 bases between them. Germline assignment: CDR1 SGHRS and CDR2 YFSETQ. As to time point: newly diagnosed GD, antithyroid drugs for less than 3 months. The TCR library was prepared using RNA isolated from PBMCs. From an endocrinology department in Xi'an, China, came the patients. TCR beta libraries were built with iRepertoire HTBI primers and Arm-PCR of CDR3 regions. TCRdb reprocessed the multiplex PCR reads with MiXCR, giving one entry per CDR3 protein. The sample lists some 560,000 distinct CDR3 sequences, 16% occurring once. This clonotype was detected many times. The sample was also linked to a second study, of T cells in Graves' hyperthyroidism and ophthalmopathy. That report notes: Researchers defined stable Graves' hyperthyroidism as no ophthalmopathy progression within 18 months.

The chain couples TRBV5-1 to TRBJ1-1; D possibly corresponds to TRBD1 (6 bases). Material: peripheral blood mononuclear cells (PBMCs), obtained at new diagnosis, from a patient treated with antithyroid drugs. The receptor was derived from a woman aged 35-60 years with Graves disease. The DNA for the CDR3 is TGCGCCAGCAGCCCGGGACATCTTATGGCGGACACTGAAGCTTTCTTT. Translated: CASSPGHLMADTEAFF. The whole variable domain, remainder taken from reference TRBV5-1 and TRBJ1-1, is KAGVTQTPRYLIKTRGQQVTLSCSPISGHRSVSWYQQTPGQGLQFLFEYFSETQRNKGNFPGRFSGRQFSNSRSEMNVSTLELGDSALYLCASSPGHLMADTEAFFGQGTRLTVV.